Listed here are 11 T cell receptor beta chains from one sample, sequenced in a study of T-cell memory formation after mild COVID-19. TCRdb fed the 5' RACE reads into MiXCR, producing one record per CDR3 protein. Counted here are 400,000 to 500,000 distinct CDR3 sequences, around 24% occurring once; the ten biggest clones make up around 8.1%. Sequencing was done on a sample of PBMCs or a T cell subset sorted from them (not recorded which). These receptors came from an adult woman who had mild COVID-19 (a few samples of this study predate the infection). Cell type and time point are not known.

This clonotype was observed at least ten times. V usage is TRBV29-1 and J usage is TRBJ2-6, with a possible D match to TRBD2 (5 bases). Germline V gene lookup returns CDR1 SQVTM and CDR2 ANQGSEA. The CDR3 contains 15 residues. The CDR3 sequence is CSILDWKTGANVLTF. The CDR3 coding sequence is TGCAGTATCCTGGACTGGAAAACTGGGGCCAACGTCCTGACTTTC.

The chain recombines TRBV27 with TRBJ2-7; D uncertain. Germline loops: CDR1 MNHEY, CDR2 SMNVEV (reference sequence). The CDR3 contains 14 residues. The ends were cut back, 2 bases at V and 0 bases at J, with 8 bases in the middle. CDR3 sequence reads: CASSLRRDSYEQYF. The DNA of the CDR3 is TGTGCCAGCAGTTTAAGGCGCGACTCCTACGAGCAGTACTTC.

This chain uses TRBV30 with TRBJ1-6; 7 nucleotides align to TRBD1. Germline CDR1 and CDR2: GTSNPN and SVGIG (reference sequence). Trimming removed 2 bases from V and 4 bases from J; junction bases left unmatched: 5. This CDR3 comprises 15 residues. The CDR3 spells CAWSFGQVYNSPLHF. Here the CDR3 DNA reads TGTGCCTGGAGTTTCGGACAGGTTTATAATTCACCCCTCCACTTT.

This clonotype was observed at least ten times. The chain employs TRBV5-1 and TRBJ1-1; no reliable D call. This CDR3 has 15 amino acids. Trimming cost V 3 bases and J 2 bases, with 14 bases left between them. CDR1 SGHRS and CDR2 YFSETQ come from the germline V gene. The CDR3 DNA reads as TGCGCCAGCAGCTATAAAGAGGTGGTCAACACTGAAGCTTTCTTT. Its translation is CASSYKEVVNTEAFF.

Only a few counts were recorded for this clonotype. This chain connects TRBV6-6 to TRBJ2-2, with TRBD1 matching over 7 bases. Unmatched junction bases numbered 5, after V lost 4 bases and J lost 9 bases. From germline, CDR1 is MNHNY and CDR2 SVGAGI (reference sequence). This CDR3 is 13 amino acids long. The DNA for the CDR3 is TGTGCCAGCAGTTTTGGCAGGGGGTGGGAGCTGTTTTTT. This encodes CASSFGRGWELFF.

This chain links TRBV6-5 with TRBJ2-7, with D hard to call. Between the trimmed V and J ends, which lost 2 bases and 3 bases, there was a span of 11 bases. The germline V gene encodes CDR1 MNHEY and CDR2 SVGAGI. The CDR3 has 14 amino acids. The CDR3 loop is CASSYEFPNYEQYF. As DNA, the CDR3 is TGTGCCAGCAGTTACGAGTTCCCGAACTACGAGCAGTACTTC.

In its sample, this clonotype was seen a few times. The chain uses TRBV12-3 or TRBV12-4 and TRBJ2-3; TRBD2 matches at 14 bases. The V segment lost 6 bases and the J segment 2 bases; nucleotides outside the gene matches: 10. The CDR3 is 18 residues long. Here the CDR3 reads CASSPGTSGSLHTDTQYF. The CDR3 nucleotides read TGTGCCAGCAGCCCCGGGACTAGCGGGAGTCTACACACAGATACGCAGTATTTT.

There are many counts of this clonotype. The rearrangement links TRBV6-1 to TRBJ2-5; D may correspond to TRBD1 or TRBD2 (6 bases each). The CDR3 loop spans 12 amino acids. Germline CDR1 is MNHNS and CDR2 is SASEGT. V was trimmed by 6 bases and J by 5 bases, leaving 10 bases between them. In nucleotides, the CDR3 is TGTGCCAGCAGCCAGGGGAGGGAGACCCAGTACTTC. Encoded protein: CASSQGRETQYF.

The chain links TRBV30 to TRBJ2-5; no clear D. Between the trimmed V and J ends, which lost 3 bases and 0 bases, there was a span of 14 bases. Germline V gene lookup returns CDR1 GTSNPN and CDR2 SVGIG (reference sequence). The CDR3 is 15 amino acids. This CDR3 is CAWRPLDGNQETQYF. For the CDR3, the DNA is TGTGCCTGGAGGCCCCTGGACGGAAACCAAGAGACCCAGTACTTC.

This clonotype has only a few counts. V and J are TRBV23-1 and TRBJ2-1, with D maybe TRBD1 (5 bases). TRBV23-1 is annotated as an ORF whose role is uncertain. The CDR3 covers 16 residues. V was cut by 0 bases and J by 0 bases, with 9 bases left in between. The CDR3 loop reads CASSQSTVISYNEQFF. The CDR3 region has the DNA TGCGCCAGCAGTCAATCGACAGTGATCTCCTACAATGAGCAGTTCTTC.

The table lists this clonotype with a few counts. V usage is TRBV6-6 and J usage is TRBJ2-7; tentative D call: TRBD2 (6 bases). V was pared by 10 bases and J by 2 bases, with 15 bases between. The CDR3 spans 13 residues. Looked up from germline, CDR1 is MNHNY and CDR2 is SVGAGI (reference sequence). The CDR3 DNA is TGTGCCACCACGAGGCGGGACCCCTACGAGCAGTACTTC. Translation gives CATTRRDPYEQYF.